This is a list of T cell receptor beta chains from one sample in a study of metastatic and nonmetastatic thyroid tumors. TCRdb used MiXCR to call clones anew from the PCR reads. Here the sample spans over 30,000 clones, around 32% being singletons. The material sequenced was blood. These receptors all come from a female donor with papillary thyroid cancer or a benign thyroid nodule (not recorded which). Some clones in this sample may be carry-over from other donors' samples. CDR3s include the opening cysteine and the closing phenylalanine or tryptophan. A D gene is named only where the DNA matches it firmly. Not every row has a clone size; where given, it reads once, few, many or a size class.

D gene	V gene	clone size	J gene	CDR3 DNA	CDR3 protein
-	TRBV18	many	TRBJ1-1	TGTGCCAGCTCACCGGTCAGTGCGGTGAACACTGAAGCTTTCTTT	CASSPVSAVNTEAFF
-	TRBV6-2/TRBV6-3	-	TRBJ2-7	TGTGCCAGCAGTTGGGACCAAGTCTCCTACGAGCAGTACTTC	CASSWDQVSYEQYF
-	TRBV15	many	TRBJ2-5	TGTGCCACCAGCACCGATGTGGGGGTGATGGAGACCCAGTACTTC	CATSTDVGVMETQYF
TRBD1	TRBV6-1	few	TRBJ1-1	TGTGCCAGCAGAAACAGGGGGCTGCTTGGGGACACTGAAGCTTTCTTT	CASRNRGLLGDTEAFF
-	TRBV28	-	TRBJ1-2	TGTGCCAGCAGGCGATCACAGTGGTGTGGCTACACCTTC	CASRRSQWCGYTF
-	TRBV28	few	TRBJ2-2	TGTGCCAGCTTAGTAAGGGCCGCGAACACCGGGGAGCTGTTTTTT	CASLVRAANTGELFF
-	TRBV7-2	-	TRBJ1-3	TGTGCCAGCAGCTACCGGACCGGAAACACCATATATTTT	CASSYRTGNTIYF
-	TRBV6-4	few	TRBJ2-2	TGTGCCAGCAAAGAATTCCAGGGGTACACCGGGGAGCTGTTTTTT	CASKEFQGYTGELFF
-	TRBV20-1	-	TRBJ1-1	TGCATTGCTCGTGCCGACAGGAGCACTGAAGCTTTCTTT	CIARADRSTEAFF
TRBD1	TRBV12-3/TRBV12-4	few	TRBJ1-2	TGTGCCAGCAGTTTATCCCCTGGACAGGGATATGGCTACACCTTC	CASSLSPGQGYGYTF
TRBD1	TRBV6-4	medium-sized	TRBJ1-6	TGTGCCAGCAGTACTGGACAGGGGAATTCACCCCTCCACTTT	CASSTGQGNSPLHF
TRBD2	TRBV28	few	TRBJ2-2	TGTGCCAGCAGTTTAGGCCTAGCGGAAATGCACACCGGGGAGCTGTTTTTT	CASSLGLAEMHTGELFF
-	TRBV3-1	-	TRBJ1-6	TGTGCCAGCAGCCGGGTGTCCTATAATTCACGCGTCCACTTT	CASSRVSYNSRVHF
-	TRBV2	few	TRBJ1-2	TGTGCCAGCAGTGAAGGGACACGGTACTATGGCTACACCTTC	CASSEGTRYYGYTF
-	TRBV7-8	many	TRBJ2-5	TGTGCCAGCAGCTCCGTCACCATACAGGGACCAGAGACCCAGTACTTC	CASSSVTIQGPETQYF
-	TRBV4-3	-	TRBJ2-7	TGCGCCAGCAGCCAAGACAGGAGCTCCTACGAGCAGTACTTC	CASSQDRSSYEQYF
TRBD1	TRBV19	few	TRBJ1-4	TGTGCCAGTAGTATAAGACAGGGAGGGGAAAAACTGTTTTTT	CASSIRQGGEKLFF
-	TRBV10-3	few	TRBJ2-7	TGTGCCATCAGCCGGAGGGACTGGCCATCCTACGAGCAGTACTTC	CAISRRDWPSYEQYF
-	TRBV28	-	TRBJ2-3	TGTGCCAACAGATTAACTGGGATGAGCACAGATACGCAGTATTTT	CANRLTGMSTDTQYF
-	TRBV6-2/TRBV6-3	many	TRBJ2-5	TGTGCCAGCAGCCGTGGGGCGGGACTCCAAGAGACCCAGTACTTC	CASSRGAGLQETQYF
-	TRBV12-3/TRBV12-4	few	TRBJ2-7	TGTGCCAGCATTCGGGACTCCCACTCCTACGAGCAGTACTTC	CASIRDSHSYEQYF
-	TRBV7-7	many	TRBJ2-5	TGTGCTAGCAGCTTAGGGGACGGAGGAATGGAGACCCAGTACTTC	CASSLGDGGMETQYF
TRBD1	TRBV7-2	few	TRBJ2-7	TGTGCCAGCAGTCTCTGGACAGGGGACGAGCAGTACTTC	CASSLWTGDEQYF
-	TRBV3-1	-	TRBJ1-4	TGTGCCAGCAGCCAGAGGACAAGATACAATGAAAAACTGTTTTTT	CASSQRTRYNEKLFF